The rows below give T cell receptor beta chains drawn from one sample of a study of blood T cell repertoires in COVID-19. The repertoire was sequenced with immunoSEQ multiplex PCR; TCRdb's copy has only in-frame clones and lacks some. The sample has fewer than 250,000 clones; 70% to 90% are singletons. Material for sequencing was peripheral blood. The receptors stem from a man aged 35 to 55 with acute or convalescent COVID-19. Each CDR3 is given with its conserved first and last residue. Each record gives: clone size, J gene, D gene, V gene, CDR3 protein, CDR3 DNA. The D gene is left open where the match is weak. Clone size is given for some rows only: seen once, a few or many times, or a class if the clone is expanded.

few | TRBJ1-2 | TRBD1 | TRBV12-3/TRBV12-4 | CASSAGQGLSYTF | TGTGCCAGCAGTGCAGGACAGGGCTTGAGCTACACCTTC
. | TRBJ2-1 | TRBD2 | TRBV7-2 | CASSSTGTSGGVYEQFF | TGTGCCAGCAGCTCCACCGGGACTAGCGGGGGGGTGTATGAGCAGTTCTTC
. | TRBJ1-6 | TRBD1 | TRBV3-1/TRBV3-2 | CASSQTGGRSPLHF | TGTGCCAGCAGCCAGACAGGGGGACGTTCACCCCTCCACTTT
. | TRBJ2-5 | . | TRBV24-1 | CAIYRDSMETQYF | TGTGCCATTTACAGGGATAGTATGGAGACCCAGTACTTC
. | TRBJ1-1 | . | TRBV7-2 | CASSYIRGPRGEAFF | TGTGCCAGCAGCTATATACGCGGGCCCAGGGGTGAAGCTTTCTTT
. | TRBJ1-5 | . | TRBV5-6 | CASSLDGKPSNQPQHF | TGTGCCAGCAGTCTAGACGGGAAACCAAGCAATCAGCCCCAGCATTTT
. | TRBJ1-1 | TRBD1 | TRBV2 | CASSEEGYRGLRNTEAFF | TGTGCCAGCAGTGAGGAGGGATACAGGGGGTTAAGGAACACTGAAGCTTTCTTT
. | TRBJ1-1 | . | TRBV9 | CASSVGSGIAEAFF | TGTGCCAGCAGCGTAGGGTCAGGGATCGCTGAAGCTTTCTTT
. | TRBJ2-7 | TRBD1 | TRBV7-8 | CASSAETGQGAYEQYF | TGTGCCAGCAGCGCGGAAACCGGACAGGGGGCATACGAGCAGTACTTC
. | TRBJ2-3 | . | TRBV9 | CASSSGQATDTQYF | TGTGCCAGCAGCTCCGGACAAGCCACAGATACGCAGTATTTT